The 29 T cell receptor beta chains below come from one sample, sequenced in a study of early T cells in non-severe SARS-CoV-2 infection. TCRdb redid the calling of the 5' RACE reads with MiXCR, one entry per CDR3 protein. This table has fewer than 120,000 distinct CDR3 sequences, around 13% appearing once. The material was whole blood, obtained at baseline. The receptor set was obtained from an adult who was a healthcare worker with PCR-confirmed SARS-CoV-2 infection or an uninfected control (not recorded which).

The V call is TRBV6-6, the J call TRBJ2-7, with TRBD1 matching over 9 bases. CDR1 and CDR2 (germline): MNHNY, SVGAGI (reference sequence). Losses at the gene ends were 6 bases for V and 5 bases for J; bases not matched to a gene: 14. The CDR3 loop spans 16 amino acids. The CDR3 region has the DNA TGTGCCAGCAGACCCCCGGAAGGGACAGGGACCGACGAGCAGTACTTC. Translated: CASRPPEGTGTDEQYF.

This clonotype was seen a few times. The chain recombines TRBV28 with TRBJ1-5; 7 nucleotides match TRBD1. This CDR3 comprises 16 residues. Germline CDR1 MDHEN, CDR2 SYDVKM. Trimming at V came to 3 bases and at J to 0 bases, leaving 5 bases not matched to a gene. CDR3 region: CASSFGQAHSNQPQHF. The CDR3 DNA sequence: TGTGCCAGCAGTTTTGGACAGGCACATAGCAATCAGCCCCAGCATTTT.

The V and J genes are TRBV13 and TRBJ2-5; 8 positions agree with TRBD1. Germline V gene sequence: CDR1 PRHDT, CDR2 FYEKMQ (reference sequence). CDR3 length: 13 residues. V shed 8 bases and J 7 bases; nucleotides not matched to a gene: 9. DNA for the CDR3: TGTGCCAGCTCCGGGCAGGGGGCAGGGACCCAGTACTTC. Protein sequence: CASSGQGAGTQYF.

Here the CDR3 DNA reads TGTGCCAGCAGCTTAGTCCTAGCGGGAGGGCCCTCGAGGAATGAGCAGTTCTTC. Protein product: CASSLVLAGGPSRNEQFF. This rearrangement joins TRBV7-8 to TRBJ2-1; TRBD2 matches 12 bases. The CDR3 is 18 residues long. CDR1 and CDR2 (germline): SGHVS, FQNEAQ. The J segment lost 7 bases and the V segment lost 1 base, leaving 11 bases of the junction unmatched.

The CDR3 loop reads CSAIIPGAQETQYF. The CDR3 bases are TGCAGTGCAATAATACCCGGGGCTCAAGAGACCCAGTACTTC. This sequence joins TRBV20-1 and TRBJ2-5; the D call may be TRBD1 or TRBD2 (5 bases each). CDR1 and CDR2 (germline): DFQATT, SNEGSKA (reference sequence). CDR3 length: 14 residues. Between the trimmed V and J ends, which lost 6 bases and 2 bases, there was a span of 16 bases.

In its sample, this clonotype was seen a few times. In DNA, the CDR3 is TGTGCCAGCAGTCTGGGGATTGGCACAGATACGCAGTATTTT. Its translation: CASSLGIGTDTQYF. The rearrangement joins TRBV2 to TRBJ2-3; no clear D gene. V was clipped by 5 bases and J by 1 base, with 10 bases between them. The CDR3 totals 14 residues. Germline V gene sequence: CDR1 SNHLY, CDR2 FYNNEI.

This chain links TRBV7-8 with TRBJ1-1; D is unclear. CDR1 and CDR2 from the germline V gene are SGHVS and FQNEAQ. V lost 4 bases and J 3 bases, leaving 3 bases between the germline ends. The CDR3 has 11 residues. CDR3 in DNA: TGTGCCAGCAGCTCATACACTGAAGCTTTCTTT. It specifies CASSSYTEAFF.

This sequence joins TRBV14 and TRBJ2-7; D may be TRBD2 (6 bases). Germline V gene lookup returns CDR1 SGHDN and CDR2 FVKESK. The CDR3 contains 16 residues. The germline V and J ends were trimmed by 0 bases and 5 bases, with 17 bases remaining between them. The CDR3 coding sequence is TGTGCCAGCAGCCAAGAGTCGGGGGTCGCCTTCGACGAGCAGTACTTC. Its protein is CASSQESGVAFDEQYF.

The chain combines TRBV7-9 with TRBJ2-3; no clear D. Trimming took off 5 bases at V and 2 bases at J, with 5 bases between the two ends. Germline V lookup: CDR1 SEHNR, CDR2 FQNEAQ (reference sequence). This CDR3 comprises 12 residues. The CDR3 bases are TGTGCCAGCAGCACCGACACAGATACGCAGTATTTT. Its translation is CASSTDTDTQYF.

V is TRBV11-2 and J is TRBJ2-3, with unresolved D. CDR1 is SGHAT, CDR2 FQNNGV, per germline. V was cut by 5 bases and J by 3 bases, with 6 bases left in between. This CDR3 region has 12 residues. The CDR3 DNA sequence: TGTGCCAGCAGCGCGAGTACAGATACGCAGTATTTT. Translation: CASSASTDTQYF.

V gene TRBV7-2 combines with J gene TRBJ2-7, with 8 bases fitting TRBD1. The CDR3 totals 13 residues. J was trimmed by 6 bases and V by 6 bases; bases with no gene match: 7. Germline V gene data show CDR1 as SGHTA and CDR2 as FQGNSA. Written as DNA, the CDR3 is TGTGCCAGCAGTACGAGGACAGGGCGCGAGCAGTACTTC. Translated, it gives CASSTRTGREQYF.

This clonotype came up a few times. The chain is built from TRBV9 and TRBJ1-1; D ambiguous. Germline V CDR1 and CDR2: SGDLS, YYNGEE. V lost 4 bases to trimming and J lost 0 bases, with 7 bases between them. The CDR3 is 13 residues long. CDR3 sequence reads: CASSPQLNTEAFF. The CDR3 region has the DNA TGTGCCAGCAGCCCCCAGTTGAACACTGAAGCTTTCTTT.

This clonotype was seen at least ten times. The V gene is TRBV19, the J gene TRBJ1-2; the D gene is possibly TRBD1 (5 bases). The CDR3 length is 15 residues. V was shortened by 0 bases and J by 2 bases, with 10 bases between the two germline ends. CDR1 and CDR2 (germline): LNHDA, SQIVND (reference sequence). The DNA for the CDR3 is TGTGCCAGTAGTATAGAGGGGCGCCGCAACTATGGCTACACCTTC. Translation: CASSIEGRRNYGYTF.

The chain carries TRBV18 and TRBJ1-1, with a weak D call TRBD1 (5 bases). Trimming pared 4 bases from V and 4 bases from J, leaving 13 bases between. The CDR3 is made up of 14 amino acids. Germline V gene sequence: CDR1 KGHSH, CDR2 LQKENI. The CDR3 DNA follows: TGTGCCAGCTCACTTGGGGGGATGGCCACTGAAGCTTTCTTT. Its translation: CASSLGGMATEAFF.

The chain combines TRBV15 with TRBJ2-7; D call uncertain. CDR1 and CDR2 (germline): LNHNV, YYDKDF (reference sequence). The CDR3 totals 13 residues. With 0 bases removed from V and 7 bases from J, the gap between germline ends came to 10 bases. The CDR3 here is CATSRDPTSEQYF. The CDR3, as DNA: TGTGCCACCAGCAGAGATCCCACCTCGGAGCAGTACTTC.

This clonotype was seen a handful of times. The V and J genes are TRBV5-6 and TRBJ2-1; perhaps TRBD2 as D (6 bases). The V and J ends lost 1 base and 6 bases respectively, with 11 bases between them. Germline lookup yields CDR1 SGHDT and CDR2 YYEEEE. The CDR3 extends over 14 amino acids. The CDR3 region is CASSLPGTPNEQFF. The DNA for the CDR3 is TGTGCCAGCAGCTTGCCCGGGACTCCCAATGAGCAGTTCTTC.

This clonotype was recorded at least ten times. The CDR3 spells CASSSVPSKVNEQFF. CDR3 coding DNA: TGTGCCAGCAGCTCGGTCCCCTCTAAAGTAAATGAGCAGTTCTTC. The chain uses TRBV7-8 and TRBJ2-1; D not resolved. V gave up 4 bases and J gave up 7 bases, with 17 bases separating them. Germline V CDR1 and CDR2: SGHVS, FQNEAQ. The CDR3 is 15 residues long. Combining the CDR3 with reference TRBV7-8 and TRBJ2-1 gives the whole variable domain GAGVSQSPRYKVAKRGQDVALRCDPISGHVSLFWYQQALGQGPEFLTYFQNEAQLDKSGLPSDRFFAERPEGSVSTLKIQRTQQEDSAVYLCASSSVPSKVNEQFFGPGTRLTVL.

This chain connects TRBV28 to TRBJ1-1, with TRBD1 identical over 7 bases. There are 11 residues in the CDR3. V gave up 10 bases and J gave up 8 bases; unmatched junction bases: 7. Per germline, CDR1 MDHEN and CDR2 SYDVKM. The CDR3 DNA is TGTGCCATCTTCACAGGGGCGGAAGCTTTCTTT. Protein: CAIFTGAEAFF.

The chain recombines TRBV6-1 with TRBJ1-1; 9 bases are a match to TRBD1. Unmatched junction bases numbered 9, after V lost 6 bases and J lost 7 bases. The CDR3 spans 14 residues. Germline CDR1 is MNHNS and CDR2 is SASEGT. DNA of the CDR3: TGTGCCAGCAGCAGGGACAGGGTGGATCATGAAGCTTTCTTT. Its protein is CASSRDRVDHEAFF.

In this sample, this clonotype turned up many times. CDR3: CASSAYGADTQYF. The CDR3, as DNA: TGTGCCAGCAGCGCTTACGGGGCAGATACGCAGTATTTT. The chain uses TRBV12-3 or TRBV12-4 and TRBJ2-3; a possible D gene is TRBD2 (5 bases). This CDR3 has 13 amino acids. V was cut by 6 bases and J by 4 bases, with 11 bases left in between.

This clonotype was found a few times. The V and J genes are TRBV6-2 or TRBV6-3 and TRBJ2-5; D is perhaps TRBD1 (6 bases). The CDR3 spans 15 residues. The V gene lost 5 bases and the J gene lost 1 base, with 14 bases spanning the gap. The germline gives CDR1 MNHEY, CDR2 SVGEGT. The CDR3 DNA sequence: TGTGCCAGCAGTCAGCCTCGGGACACCCAAGAGACCCAGTACTTC. Its protein product is CASSQPRDTQETQYF.

The table lists this clonotype with many counts. The chain has TRBV7-6 and TRBJ1-5; TRBD1 matches at 7 bases. This CDR3 region has 16 residues. The germline V gene encodes CDR1 SGHVS and CDR2 FNYEAQ. V shed 1 base and J 2 bases; nucleotides not matched to a gene: 5. The CDR3 DNA sequence: TGTGCCAGCAGCTTAGTGGCAGGGGGTGGCAATCAGCCCCAGCATTTT. It specifies CASSLVAGGGNQPQHF.

This clonotype occurred many times. The chain couples TRBV29-1 to TRBJ2-1; 7 bases match TRBD2. Germline values: CDR1 SQVTM, CDR2 ANQGSEA. This CDR3 has 12 residues. V was clipped by 4 bases and J by 7 bases; unmatched bases: 4. This CDR3 reads CSVALLANEQFF. CDR3 nucleotides: TGCAGCGTTGCTTTACTAGCGAATGAGCAGTTCTTC.

This clonotype has ten or more counts. The V gene is TRBV2, the J gene TRBJ2-5; D is ambiguous. This CDR3 spans 14 amino acids. Looked up from germline, CDR1 is SNHLY and CDR2 is FYNNEI. Trimming shortened V by 7 bases and J by 5 bases, and 17 bases separated the two germline ends. This CDR3 is CASTPRASPETQYF. The CDR3 DNA sequence: TGTGCCAGCACCCCCCGGGCCAGCCCGGAGACCCAGTACTTC.

This clonotype showed up just a few times. The chain combines TRBV2 with TRBJ1-1; 10 nucleotides agree with TRBD1. V shed 6 bases, J shed 3 bases, and the junction held 4 bases outside the gene matches. Germline V CDR1 and CDR2: SNHLY, FYNNEI. The CDR3 is made up of 14 amino acids. CDR3 sequence: CASRGTGEYTEAFF. As DNA, the CDR3 is TGTGCCAGCAGGGGGACAGGGGAGTACACTGAAGCTTTCTTT.

This sequence joins TRBV6-6 and TRBJ1-5; D is ambiguous. V was shortened by 2 bases and J by 7 bases, with 9 bases between the two germline ends. The germline CDR1 and CDR2 sequences are MNHNY and SVGAGI (reference sequence). The CDR3 spans 13 residues. This chain's CDR3 is CASSYTVGQPQHF. CDR3 coding DNA: TGTGCCAGCAGTTACACCGTCGGGCAGCCCCAGCATTTT.

This clonotype was seen at least ten times. This chain links TRBV29-1 with TRBJ1-2; possible D gene TRBD1, 6 bases. V was pared by 3 bases and J by 6 bases, with 17 bases between. Germline V CDR1 and CDR2: SQVTM, ANQGSEA. There are 14 residues in the CDR3. The CDR3 bases are TGCAGCGTTGAGGTCGGGGGCTTATGGAATGGCTACACCTTC. Protein: CSVEVGGLWNGYTF. The full variable domain, rest sourced from reference TRBV29-1 and TRBJ1-2, is SAVISQKPSRDICQRGTSLTIQCQVDSQVTMMFWYRQQPGQSLTLIATANQGSEATYESGFVIDKFPISRPNLTFSTLTVSNMSPEDSSIYLCSVEVGGLWNGYTFGSGTRLTVV.

This chain connects TRBV3-1 to TRBJ2-2; 11 bases are a match to TRBD1. CDR3 length equals 16 residues. The V gene's germline CDR1 is LGHDT and CDR2 YNNKEL (reference sequence). V lost 2 bases, J lost 4 bases, and 3 bases stayed unmatched. The CDR3 here is CASSQPGTGGTGELFF. The CDR3 coding sequence is TGTGCCAGCAGCCAACCGGGGACAGGGGGCACCGGGGAGCTGTTTTTT.

This clonotype was recorded a few times. V gene TRBV30 combines with J gene TRBJ2-1, with D possibly being TRBD2 (6 bases). V was trimmed by 4 bases and J by 2 bases, leaving 21 bases between them. CDR3 length: 17 amino acids. The germline V gene has CDR1 GTSNPN and CDR2 SVGIG (reference sequence). The CDR3 loop is CAWNPSASEITYNEQFF. CDR3 nucleotides: TGTGCCTGGAACCCCTCGGCTAGCGAAATTACCTACAATGAGCAGTTCTTC. Together with reference TRBV30 and TRBJ2-1, the CDR3 gives the full variable domain: SQTIHQWPATLVQPVGSPLSLECTVEGTSNPNLYWYRQAAGRGLQLLFYSVGIGQISSEVPQNLSASRPQDRQFILSSKKLLLSDSGFYLCAWNPSASEITYNEQFFGPGTRLTVL.